This TCR beta chain was found in a study of metastatic and nonmetastatic thyroid tumors. Study background: A comparison of repertoires was made across blood and tumor or nodule tissue from malignant and benign thyroid patients.

Thyroid surgery was preceded by no treatment in any patient. The study's findings and limits: Malignant thyroid tumors reportedly exceeded benign nodules significantly in TCR beta diversity, with the difference appearing in blood and tumor.

Authors' analysis steps: CDR3 differences across clinicopathological groups were used to build a distant-metastasis classifier for papillary thyroid cancer. TCRdb re-called the PCR reads via MiXCR. These V and J calls are TCRdb output, not the study's own analysis. The sample yields 53,000 or so clones, 20% seen once. This clone was found many times. Its antigen remains unidentified. The ends were cut back, 4 bases at V and 5 bases at J, with 11 bases in the middle. The length of the CDR3 is 12 residues. CDR1 and CDR2 (germline): DFQATT, SNEGSKA (reference sequence). The J gene is TRBJ2-5, the V gene TRBV20-1; D might be TRBD1 (5 bases). The sample consisted of blood. The receptor's source is a female donor with papillary thyroid cancer or a benign thyroid nodule (not recorded which). Some clones in this sample may be carry-over from other donors' samples. In DNA form, the CDR3 reads TGCAGTGCTAACCAGGGTTGGGAGACCCAGTACTTC. Translation: CSANQGWETQYF.